Below, one T cell receptor beta chain is given with its context. Its antigen is unknown. Sequencing used immunoSEQ multiplex PCR; TCRdb keeps in-frame clones, though not all of them. The table records over 100,000 clones, about nine tenths of them present only once. The data belong to a study of T cell responses to AZD1222 COVID-19 vaccine. Across the whole study: Pooling of second doses given at about 4 or about 12 weeks was done.

Germline V CDR1 and CDR2: KGHDR, SFDVKD. The CDR3 is 15 residues long. V was shortened by 3 bases and J by 6 bases, with 13 bases between the two germline ends. General study findings and limits: White British ancestry dominated among donors, who included more females, and clonal diversity was possibly underestimated. Seropositive status at baseline applied to only 6 or 7 AZD1222 recipients.

The receptor comes from an adult in good health. Sequences were derived from peripheral blood, sampled on day 0 of AZD1222 vaccination. The chain is built from TRBV24-1 and TRBJ2-2, with TRBD2 as a possible D gene (6 bases). CDR3 amino acids: CATSDLVREAGELFF. In DNA form, the CDR3 reads TGTGCCACCAGTGATCTGGTCAGGGAGGCCGGGGAGCTGTTTTTT.